One and the same sample provided the 23 T cell receptor beta chains below, sequenced in a study of post-analysis software for immune sequencing data. The study's findings and limits: Five or six TRBV segments appeared more often in patients than in controls, and TRBV5-6, TRBV5-1 and TRBV20-1 were among these.

Unique molecular identifiers featured in each of the TCR beta cDNA libraries. From the PCR reads, TCRdb called clonotypes with MiXCR, one entry per CDR3 protein. The sample lists hundreds of thousands of distinct CDR3 sequences; around 27% were seen once. Their antigens are not known. Sequenced: blood. The receptors stem from a girl between 10 and 17 years old with multiple sclerosis.

This clonotype was seen only a few times. This chain joins TRBV6-4 and TRBJ2-5; D may be TRBD2 (5 bases). CDR3 length: 15 amino acids. CDR1 is MRHNA and CDR2 is SNTAGT in the germline V gene. V was shortened by 4 bases and J by 4 bases, with 16 bases between the two germline ends. The CDR3 protein is CASSVRGQSGETQYF. The CDR3 nucleotides are TGTGCCAGCAGTGTACGGGGTCAATCAGGAGAGACCCAGTACTTC.

The J gene is TRBJ2-3, the V gene TRBV20-1, with 12 bases matching TRBD2. The germline gives CDR1 DFQATT, CDR2 SNEGSKA (reference sequence). This CDR3 region has 17 residues. The trim removed 6 bases at V and 0 bases at J, leaving 10 bases unmatched. DNA of the CDR3: TGCAGTGCCACCACTTCTAGCGGGAGGGTTAGCACAGATACGCAGTATTTT. Amino acids: CSATTSSGRVSTDTQYF.

The chain has TRBV20-1 and TRBJ2-3; 9 nucleotides line up with TRBD2. The CDR3 loop spans 17 amino acids. Germline loops: CDR1 DFQATT, CDR2 SNEGSKA (reference sequence). Trimming took 2 bases from V and 6 from J; bases not matched to a gene: 15. CDR3 region: CSARSLTGLAFGDTQYF. In DNA, the CDR3 is TGCAGTGCTAGATCACTTACCGGACTAGCGTTTGGGGATACGCAGTATTTT.

The rearrangement uses TRBV4-3 and TRBJ2-1; D assignment may be TRBD1 or TRBD2 (5 bases each). Trimming took off 4 bases at V and 6 bases at J, with 16 bases between the two ends. There are 15 residues in the CDR3. The germline CDR1 and CDR2 sequences are LGHNA and YSLEER. CDR3 loop: CASSPLHIGTNEQFF. CDR3 DNA: TGCGCCAGCAGCCCTCTACATATTGGGACCAATGAGCAGTTCTTC.

V is TRBV4-1 and J is TRBJ1-2; TRBD1 is a possible D gene (6 bases). The V end was cut by 0 bases, the J end by 5 bases, with 13 bases between. CDR1 and CDR2 (germline): MGHRA, YSYEKL. This CDR3 has 15 residues. This CDR3 is CASSQEQGNGYGYTF. Written as DNA, the CDR3 is TGCGCCAGCAGCCAAGAACAGGGAAATGGGTATGGCTACACCTTC.

The chain joins TRBV6-6 to TRBJ1-1; 9 nucleotides align to TRBD1. In germline, CDR1 is MNHNY, CDR2 SVGAGI (reference sequence). V trimming: 2 bases; J trimming: 1 base; junction bases outside the gene matches: 8. The CDR3 consists of 17 residues. CDR3 in DNA: TGTGCCAGCAGTTACGGGGTTAGGGGACAGGGGAACACTGAAGCTTTCTTT. Translated: CASSYGVRGQGNTEAFF.

In this sample, this clonotype turned up many times. This chain uses TRBV25-1 with TRBJ2-1, with D perhaps TRBD2 (6 bases). Germline V CDR1 and CDR2: MGHDK, SYGVNS. The CDR3 consists of 14 residues. Trimming pared 4 bases from V and 9 bases from J, leaving 16 bases between. The CDR3 loop reads CASSAAGTLPEQFF. The CDR3 DNA follows: TGTGCCAGCAGTGCGGCAGGGACTCTCCCTGAGCAGTTCTTC.

This clonotype turned up a few times. The chain is built from TRBV28 and TRBJ2-2, with 9 positions matching TRBD1. The CDR3 consists of 15 residues. V lost 1 base and J lost 5; bases outside the gene matches: 2. Germline V gene sequence: CDR1 MDHEN, CDR2 SYDVKM. This CDR3 is CASSLSGQGTGELFF. The DNA of the CDR3 is TGTGCCAGCAGTTTATCAGGACAGGGGACCGGGGAGCTGTTTTTT.

In its sample, this clonotype was seen once. This chain joins TRBV7-7 and TRBJ2-1; D possibly matches TRBD1 or TRBD2 (5 bases each). The V gene lost 4 bases and the J gene lost 5 bases, with 12 bases spanning the gap. Germline V gene data show CDR1 as SSHAT and CDR2 as FNYEAQ (reference sequence). CDR3 length: 14 residues. The CDR3 coding sequence is TGTGCCAGCAGCTGTGGGGGAGCGAACAATGAGCAGTTCTTC. It encodes CASSCGGANNEQFF.

The V call is TRBV27, the J call TRBJ2-7, with D perhaps matching TRBD1 (5 bases). CDR3 length: 14 amino acids. In germline, CDR1 is MNHEY, CDR2 SMNVEV (reference sequence). V was cut by 2 bases and J by 1 base, with 9 bases left in between. CDR3: CASSLRGTSYEQYF. In DNA form, the CDR3 reads TGTGCCAGCAGTTTAAGGGGTACATCCTACGAGCAGTACTTC.

The gene calls are TRBV6-1 and TRBJ1-1; D is ambiguous. There are 17 residues in the CDR3. Trimming removed 11 bases at V and 0 bases at J, with 25 bases between. The germline CDR1 and CDR2 sequences are MNHNS and SASEGT. The CDR3 is CACDSDKLARMNTEAFF. CDR3 nucleotide sequence: TGTGCCTGTGACTCCGACAAACTCGCCCGCATGAACACTGAAGCTTTCTTT.

The CDR3 sequence is CASSKDNSPLHF. For the CDR3, the DNA is TGTGCCAGCAGCAAAGACAATTCACCCCTCCACTTT. The gene calls are TRBV2 and TRBJ1-6; D is undetermined. V lost 6 bases and J lost 7, with 7 bases in between. This CDR3 contains 12 residues. CDR1 is SNHLY, CDR2 FYNNEI, per germline.

This clonotype appeared a few times. The chain joins TRBV7-2 to TRBJ1-4; TRBD1 might be the D (5 bases). The CDR3 runs to 15 residues. Germline loops: CDR1 SGHTA, CDR2 FQGNSA. V was shortened by 2 bases and J by 8 bases, with 15 bases between the two germline ends. As DNA, the CDR3 is TGTGCCAGCAGCTTACGGGGCCATACCGGGGAAAAACTGTTTTTT. Amino acids: CASSLRGHTGEKLFF.

This clonotype was counted between two and nine times. The gene calls are TRBV2 and TRBJ2-1; 13 positions agree with TRBD2. This CDR3 contains 15 residues. Germline CDR1 is SNHLY and CDR2 is FYNNEI. V shed 6 bases and J 7 bases; nucleotides not matched to a gene: 6. The CDR3 region is CASRTGTSGMNEQFF. In DNA, the CDR3 is TGTGCCAGCAGGACCGGGACTAGCGGGATGAATGAGCAGTTCTTC.

The chain links TRBV12-3 or TRBV12-4 to TRBJ1-1, with D unresolved. CDR3 size: 13 residues. The ends were cut back, 6 bases at V and 3 bases at J, with 11 bases in the middle. CDR3 in amino acids: CASSLSPDTEAFF. The CDR3 DNA follows: TGTGCCAGCAGCTTGTCTCCTGACACTGAAGCTTTCTTT.

This clonotype showed up just a few times. Written as DNA, the CDR3 is TGTGCCAGCAGCTTAGACTTGACTAGCGGGAGCACAGATACGCAGTATTTT. It encodes CASSLDLTSGSTDTQYF. The gene calls are TRBV7-2 and TRBJ2-3; 10 nucleotides agree with TRBD2. Per the germline V gene, CDR1 is SGHTA and CDR2 is FQGNSA. V lost 1 base and J lost 0; bases outside the gene matches: 4. The CDR3 is 17 amino acids. Supplemented by reference TRBV7-2 and TRBJ2-3, the full variable domain reads GAGVSQSPSNKVTEKGKDVELRCDPISGHTALYWYRQSLGQGLEFLIYFQGNSAPDKSGLPSDRFSAERTGGSVSTLTIQRTQQEDSAVYLCASSLDLTSGSTDTQYFGPGTRLTVL.

J is TRBJ2-3 and V is TRBV6-2 or TRBV6-3, with TRBD2 as a possible D gene (5 bases). Germline V gene data show CDR1 as MNHEY and CDR2 as SVGEGT. The CDR3 totals 15 residues. V was pared by 6 bases and J by 2 bases, with 15 bases between. DNA for the CDR3: TGTGCCAGCAGCTACCGCGCGGGCCCCACAGATACGCAGTATTTT. Encoded protein: CASSYRAGPTDTQYF.

This clonotype has only a few counts. This CDR3 reads CSVEMNEKLFF. In DNA form, the CDR3 reads TGCAGCGTTGAAATGAATGAAAAACTGTTTTTT. This chain connects TRBV29-1 to TRBJ1-4; unclear D gene. Between the trimmed V and J ends, which lost 2 bases and 5 bases, there was a span of 3 bases. Germline CDR1 is SQVTM and CDR2 is ANQGSEA. The CDR3 is 11 amino acids.

This clonotype turned up a few times. The chain carries TRBV28 and TRBJ2-5, with 10 bases identical to TRBD2. The J call may be incorrect, as the DNA end agrees better with TRBJ2-7. Germline values: CDR1 MDHEN, CDR2 SYDVKM. CDR3 length: 16 residues. DNA of the CDR3: TGTGCCAGCAGACCAAGCGGGAGGGCCCTCTTAGACGAGCAGTACTTC. Amino acids: CASRPSGRALLDEQYF.

The genes are TRBV7-2 and TRBJ2-3; 7 bases are a match to TRBD1. Germline V gene lookup returns CDR1 SGHTA and CDR2 FQGNSA. Germline trimming cut 5 bases from V and 0 bases from J; bases unmatched to any gene: 5. This CDR3 is 15 amino acids long. Written as DNA, the CDR3 is TGTGCCAGCAGCAGAGACAGGGATAGCACAGATACGCAGTATTTT. The encoded protein is CASSRDRDSTDTQYF.

Concerning this clonotype: In this CDR3 the conserved last residue, phenylalanine or tryptophan, is missing, so a read error is likely. This chain joins TRBV12-3 or TRBV12-4 and TRBJ2-5, with a tentative D call TRBD2 (7 bases). The J call is doubtful: the DNA matches TRBJ2-1 better. This CDR3 is 13 amino acids long. CDR3 nucleotides: TGTGCCAGCAGTTTTACAGGGAGGGAGACCCAGTTCTTA. This codes for CASSFTGRETQFL.

The V and J genes are TRBV5-1 and TRBJ2-1; maybe TRBD2 (6 bases). The CDR3 is made up of 19 amino acids. V was trimmed by 4 bases and J by 0 bases, leaving 23 bases between them. Per germline, CDR1 SGHRS and CDR2 YFSETQ. CDR3 bases: TGCGCCAGCAGCCCTACCTCTCCCGGGAGTTCCCCCTCCTACAATGAGCAGTTCTTC. It is translated as CASSPTSPGSSPSYNEQFF.

The rearrangement uses TRBV20-1 and TRBJ2-3; unclear D gene. The CDR3 runs 13 residues. The V end lost 3 bases, the J end lost 6 bases, and 13 bases lay between the germline ends. Per germline, CDR1 DFQATT and CDR2 SNEGSKA (reference sequence). CDR3 region: CSARIVLSDTQYF. For the CDR3, the DNA is TGCAGTGCTAGGATTGTTCTTTCTGATACGCAGTATTTT.